These 16 T cell receptor beta chains were sequenced from one sample in a study of OX40 agonist ivuxolimab in advanced cancers. Libraries were prepared by immunoSEQ multiplex PCR; TCRdb keeps only in-frame clonotypes and omits some of them. Of tens of thousands of clones listed, around 93% are singletons. The sequencing used CD4+ or CD8+ T cells sorted from blood, collected in a trial of the OX40 agonist ivuxolimab. These TCRs come from an adult with an advanced solid tumor such as melanoma, head and neck, liver or kidney cancer.

The chain employs TRBV5-1 and TRBJ2-1; D gene ambiguous. The germline V gene has CDR1 SGHRS and CDR2 YFSETQ. V lost 7 bases and J 5 bases, leaving 7 bases between the germline ends. This CDR3 region has 11 residues. Here the CDR3 reads CASRKNNEQFF. CDR3 bases: TGCGCCAGCCGGAAAAACAATGAGCAGTTCTTC.

This clone was observed once. This chain links TRBV19 with TRBJ2-3; the match to TRBD2 covers 7 bases. The trim removed 0 bases at V and 0 bases at J, leaving 3 bases unmatched. Germline CDR1 reads LNHDA; CDR2 reads SQIVND (reference sequence). The CDR3 covers 16 residues. In nucleotides, the CDR3 is TGTGCCAGTAGTATAGATGGACTAGAAAGCACAGATACGCAGTATTTT. It codes for CASSIDGLESTDTQYF.

This clone was seen just once. The J gene is TRBJ1-4, the V gene TRBV13; no clear D. Germline V gives CDR1 PRHDT, CDR2 FYEKMQ (reference sequence). The CDR3 runs to 13 residues. V lost 0 bases and J lost 4, with 3 bases in between. The CDR3 DNA reads as TGTGCCAGCAGCTTAGGGGTTAATGAAAAACTGTTTTTT. Protein sequence: CASSLGVNEKLFF.

V usage is TRBV5-1 and J usage is TRBJ2-5, with 7 bases aligning to TRBD1. V gave up 0 bases and J gave up 2 bases; unmatched junction bases: 1. CDR1 and CDR2 (germline): SGHRS, YFSETQ. The CDR3 runs to 14 residues. Here the CDR3 DNA reads TGCGCCAGCAGCTTGGACAGGGGTCAAGAGACCCAGTACTTC. This codes for CASSLDRGQETQYF.

The V gene is TRBV7-2, the J gene TRBJ2-7; a weak D match, TRBD2 (5 bases). This CDR3 has 17 amino acids. The V gene lost 0 bases and the J gene lost 5 bases, with 20 bases spanning the gap. Germline V gene lookup returns CDR1 SGHTA and CDR2 FQGNSA. For the CDR3, the DNA is TGTGCCAGCAGCTTAGCTGAGGGTTATGGGGAGCACCACGAGCAGTACTTC. Its protein product is CASSLAEGYGEHHEQYF.

The CDR3 coding sequence is TGTGCCAGCAGCTTGGCAAAGCAGAGCACAGATACGCAGTATTTT. It is translated as CASSLAKQSTDTQYF. The rearrangement joins TRBV5-5 to TRBJ2-3; D is uncertain. This CDR3 has 15 amino acids. Germline-derived CDR1 and CDR2 are SGHKS and YYEKEE (reference sequence). V was shortened by 0 bases and J by 0 bases, with 8 bases between the two germline ends.

The V call is TRBV11-2, the J call TRBJ2-4; tentatively, D is TRBD2 (6 bases). The CDR3 has 14 residues. Germline CDR1 is SGHAT and CDR2 is FQNNGV. Trimming cost V 4 bases and J 6 bases, with 13 bases left between them. The CDR3 spells CASSYGGPGNIQYF. The CDR3 DNA reads TGTGCCAGCAGCTACGGAGGGCCGGGAAACATTCAGTACTTC.

The genes are TRBV28 and TRBJ2-2, with no clear D. Germline V lookup: CDR1 MDHEN, CDR2 SYDVKM. The CDR3 sequence is 11 residues long. V was cut by 8 bases and J by 7 bases, with 8 bases left in between. Written as DNA, the CDR3 is TGTGCCAGCTGCCGGCGCGGGGAGCTGTTTTTT. It encodes CASCRRGELFF.

This clone was detected only once. This rearrangement joins TRBV19 to TRBJ2-7; TRBD2 matches at 13 bases. V lost 8 bases, J lost 3 bases, and 1 base stayed unmatched. CDR1 and CDR2 from the germline V gene are LNHDA and SQIVND (reference sequence). The CDR3 loop spans 13 amino acids. This CDR3 is CASRTSGSYEQYF. The CDR3 DNA is TGTGCCAGTCGGACTAGCGGGAGCTACGAGCAGTACTTC. The variable domain in full, with the rest retrieved from reference TRBV19 and TRBJ2-7, is DGGITQSPKYLFRKEGQNVTLSCEQNLNHDAMYWYRQDPGQGLRLIYYSQIVNDFQKGDIAEGYSVSREKKESFPLTVTSAQKNPTAFYLCASRTSGSYEQYFGPGTRLTVT.

This clone has at least ten counts. The CDR3, as DNA: TGTGCCAGCAGTGAGGGAAACACTGAAGCTTTCTTT. The encoded protein is CASSEGNTEAFF. This rearrangement joins TRBV2 to TRBJ1-1, with no clear D. The CDR3 loop spans 12 amino acids. Germline V gives CDR1 SNHLY, CDR2 FYNNEI. V was trimmed by 3 bases and J by 2 bases, leaving 4 bases between them.

This chain connects TRBV6-5 to TRBJ2-7; 10 bases are shared with TRBD2. CDR3 size: 15 residues. The V segment lost 4 bases and the J segment 3 bases; nucleotides outside the gene matches: 6. Germline CDR1 is MNHEY and CDR2 is SVGAGI. The CDR3: CASSLRLAGLYEQYF. The CDR3 DNA follows: TGTGCCAGCAGTTTACGACTAGCGGGTCTCTACGAGCAGTACTTC.

The chain uses TRBV27 and TRBJ2-3, with D unresolved. Germline V CDR1 and CDR2: MNHEY, SMNVEV (reference sequence). Trimming pared 5 bases from V and 5 bases from J, leaving 5 bases between. This CDR3 contains 11 residues. Here the CDR3 reads CASSPGDTQYF. DNA of the CDR3: TGTGCCAGCAGTCCGGGAGATACGCAGTATTTT.

The chain is built from TRBV4-3 and TRBJ1-1, with a weak D call TRBD1 (5 bases). Trimming pared 4 bases from V and 1 base from J, leaving 10 bases between. Germline CDR1 reads LGHNA; CDR2 reads YSLEER. This CDR3 is 14 amino acids long. Here the CDR3 DNA reads TGCGCCAGCAGCCCTGGGACGGGGAACACTGAAGCTTTCTTT. As protein: CASSPGTGNTEAFF.

The V gene is TRBV25-1, the J gene TRBJ2-1; possibly TRBD1 or TRBD2 for D (5 bases each). Trimming took off 8 bases at V and 9 bases at J, with 14 bases between the two ends. Looked up from germline, CDR1 is MGHDK and CDR2 is SYGVNS. This CDR3 has 12 residues. CDR3 sequence: CASGEGFGEQFF. DNA of the CDR3: TGTGCCAGCGGAGAGGGGTTCGGTGAGCAGTTCTTC.

The rearrangement joins TRBV2 to TRBJ1-2, with TRBD1 matching over 9 bases. The CDR3 is made up of 14 amino acids. Germline loops: CDR1 SNHLY, CDR2 FYNNEI. After removal of 9 bases from V and 3 bases from J, the junction contained 8 bases not matched to a gene. CDR3 protein: CASRPGQGDYGYTF. In nucleotides, the CDR3 is TGTGCCAGTAGACCGGGACAGGGTGACTATGGCTACACCTTC.

The chain recombines TRBV4-3 with TRBJ2-4, with 7 positions matching TRBD2. J lost 2 bases, V lost 0 bases, and 7 bases had no gene match. Germline lookup yields CDR1 LGHNA and CDR2 YSLEER. The CDR3 contains 17 residues. The CDR3 DNA reads as TGCGCCAGCAGCCAAGAGTGGCGCGGGAGATCCAAAAACATTCAGTACTTC. Translated: CASSQEWRGRSKNIQYF.